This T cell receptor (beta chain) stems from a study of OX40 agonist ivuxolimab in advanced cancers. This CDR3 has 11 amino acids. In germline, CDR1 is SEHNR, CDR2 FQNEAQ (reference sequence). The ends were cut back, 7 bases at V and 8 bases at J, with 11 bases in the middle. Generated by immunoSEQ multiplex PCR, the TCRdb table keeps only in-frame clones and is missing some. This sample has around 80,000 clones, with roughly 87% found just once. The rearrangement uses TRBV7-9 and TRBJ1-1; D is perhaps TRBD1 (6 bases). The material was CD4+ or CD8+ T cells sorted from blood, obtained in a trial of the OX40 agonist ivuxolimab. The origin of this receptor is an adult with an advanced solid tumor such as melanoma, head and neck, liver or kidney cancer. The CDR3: CASNLRGEAFF. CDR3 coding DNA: TGTGCCAGCAACCTTAGGGGGGAAGCTTTCTTT.